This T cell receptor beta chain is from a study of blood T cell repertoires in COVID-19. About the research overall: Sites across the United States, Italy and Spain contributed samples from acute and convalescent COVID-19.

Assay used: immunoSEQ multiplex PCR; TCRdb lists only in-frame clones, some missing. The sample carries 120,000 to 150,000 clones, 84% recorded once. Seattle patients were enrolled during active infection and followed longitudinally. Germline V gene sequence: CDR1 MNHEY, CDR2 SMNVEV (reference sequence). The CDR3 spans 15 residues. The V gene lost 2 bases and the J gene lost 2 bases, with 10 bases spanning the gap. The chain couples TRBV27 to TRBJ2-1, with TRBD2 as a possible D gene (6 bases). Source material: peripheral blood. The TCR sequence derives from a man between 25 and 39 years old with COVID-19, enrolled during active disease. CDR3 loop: CASSLRGSTYNEQFF. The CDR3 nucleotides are TGTGCCAGCAGTTTACGGGGGTCGACCTACAATGAGCAGTTCTTC.